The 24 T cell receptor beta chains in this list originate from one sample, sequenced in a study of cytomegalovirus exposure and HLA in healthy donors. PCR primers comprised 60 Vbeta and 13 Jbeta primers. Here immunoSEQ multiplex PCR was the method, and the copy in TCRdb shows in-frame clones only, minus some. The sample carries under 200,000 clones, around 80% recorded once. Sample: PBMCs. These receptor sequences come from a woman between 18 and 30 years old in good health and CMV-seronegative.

This CDR3 reads CASSIVWDAGEQYV. The CDR3 region has the DNA TGTGCCAGTAGTATCGTTTGGGACGCGGGGGAGCAGTACGTC. V gene TRBV19 combines with J gene TRBJ2-7; D perhaps matches TRBD2 (6 bases). V was shortened by 3 bases and J by 7 bases, with 16 bases between the two germline ends. The germline CDR1 and CDR2 sequences are LNHDA and SQIVND (reference sequence). The CDR3 runs 14 residues.

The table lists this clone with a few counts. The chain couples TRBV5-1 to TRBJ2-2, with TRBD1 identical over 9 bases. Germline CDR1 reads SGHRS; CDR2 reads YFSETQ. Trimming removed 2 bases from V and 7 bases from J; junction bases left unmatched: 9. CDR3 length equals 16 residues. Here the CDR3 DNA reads TGCGCCAGCAGCTTTGGGACAGGGCGTGTGAACGGGGAGCTGTTTTTT. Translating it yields CASSFGTGRVNGELFF.

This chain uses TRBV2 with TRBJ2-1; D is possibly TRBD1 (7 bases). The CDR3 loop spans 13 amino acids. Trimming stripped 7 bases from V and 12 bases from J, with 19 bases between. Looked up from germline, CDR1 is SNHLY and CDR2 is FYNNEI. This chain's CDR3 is CASISGGGLGQFF. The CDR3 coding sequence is TGTGCCAGCATAAGTGGAGGGGGCCTCGGGCAGTTCTTC.

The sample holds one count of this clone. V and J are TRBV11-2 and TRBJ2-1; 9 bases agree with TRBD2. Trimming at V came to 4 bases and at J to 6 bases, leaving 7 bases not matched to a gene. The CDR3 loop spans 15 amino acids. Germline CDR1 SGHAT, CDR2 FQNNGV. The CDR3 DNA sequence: TGTGCCAGCAGCTCATTAGCGGGAGTGGGCAATGAGCAGTTCTTC. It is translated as CASSSLAGVGNEQFF.

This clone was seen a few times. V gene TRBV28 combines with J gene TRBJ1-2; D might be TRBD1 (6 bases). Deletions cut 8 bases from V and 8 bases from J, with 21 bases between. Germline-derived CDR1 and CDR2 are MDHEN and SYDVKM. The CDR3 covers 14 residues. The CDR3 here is CASVITGGRGGYTF. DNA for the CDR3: TGTGCCAGCGTCATAACGGGGGGGCGGGGAGGCTACACCTTC.

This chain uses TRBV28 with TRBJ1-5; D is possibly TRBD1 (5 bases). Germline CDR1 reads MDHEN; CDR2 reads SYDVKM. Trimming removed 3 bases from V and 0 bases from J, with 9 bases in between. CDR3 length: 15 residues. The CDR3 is CASSFRVTSNQPQHF. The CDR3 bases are TGTGCCAGCAGTTTCAGGGTCACTAGCAATCAGCCCCAGCATTTT.

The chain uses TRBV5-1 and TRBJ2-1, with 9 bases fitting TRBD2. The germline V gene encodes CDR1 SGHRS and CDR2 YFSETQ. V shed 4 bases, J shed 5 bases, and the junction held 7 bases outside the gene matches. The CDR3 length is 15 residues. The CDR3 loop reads CASSPRLAGNNEQFF. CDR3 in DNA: TGCGCCAGCAGCCCTAGGCTAGCGGGAAACAATGAGCAGTTCTTC.

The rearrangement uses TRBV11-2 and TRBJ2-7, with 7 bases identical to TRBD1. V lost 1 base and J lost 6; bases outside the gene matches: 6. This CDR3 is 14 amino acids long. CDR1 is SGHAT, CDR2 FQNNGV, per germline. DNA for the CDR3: TGTGCCAGCAGCTTAGGACAGGGTGTATCCGAGCAGTACTTC. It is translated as CASSLGQGVSEQYF. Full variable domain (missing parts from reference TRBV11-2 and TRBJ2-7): EAGVAQSPRYKIIEKRQSVAFWCNPISGHATLYWYQQILGQGPKLLIQFQNNGVVDDSQLPKDRFSAERLKGVDSTLKIQPAKLEDSAVYLCASSLGQGVSEQYFGPGTRLTVT.

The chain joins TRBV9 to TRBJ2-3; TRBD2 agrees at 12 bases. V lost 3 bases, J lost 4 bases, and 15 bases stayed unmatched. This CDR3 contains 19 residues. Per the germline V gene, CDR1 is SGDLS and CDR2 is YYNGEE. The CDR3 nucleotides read TGTGCCAGCAGCGCACGCAGGGGACTAGCGGGTGAAAGGGCAGATACGCAGTATTTT. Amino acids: CASSARRGLAGERADTQYF.

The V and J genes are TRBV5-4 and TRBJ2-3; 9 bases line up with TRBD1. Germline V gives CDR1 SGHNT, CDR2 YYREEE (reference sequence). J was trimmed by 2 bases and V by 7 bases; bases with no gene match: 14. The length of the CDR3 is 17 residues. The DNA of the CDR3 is TGTGCCAGCGGGGACAGGGAGTCTTTCGAATTCACAGATACGCAGTATTTT. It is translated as CASGDRESFEFTDTQYF.

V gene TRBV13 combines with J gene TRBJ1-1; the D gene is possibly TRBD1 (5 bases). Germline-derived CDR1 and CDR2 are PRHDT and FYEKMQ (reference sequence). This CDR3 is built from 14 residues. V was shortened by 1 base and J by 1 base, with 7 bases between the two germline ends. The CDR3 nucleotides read TGTGCCAGCAGCTTAGAAGGACAGAACACTGAAGCTTTCTTT. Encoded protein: CASSLEGQNTEAFF.

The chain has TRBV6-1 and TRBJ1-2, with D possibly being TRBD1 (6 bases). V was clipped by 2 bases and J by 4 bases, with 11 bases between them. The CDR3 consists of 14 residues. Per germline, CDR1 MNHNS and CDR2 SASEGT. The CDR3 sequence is CASSEIGGAYGYTF. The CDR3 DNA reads TGTGCCAGCAGTGAAATAGGGGGTGCCTATGGCTACACCTTC.

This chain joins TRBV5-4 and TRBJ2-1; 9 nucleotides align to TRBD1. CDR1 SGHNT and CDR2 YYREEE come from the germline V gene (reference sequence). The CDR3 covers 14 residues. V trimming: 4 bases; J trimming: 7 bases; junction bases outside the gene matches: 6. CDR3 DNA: TGTGCCAGCAGCCAAAGGACAGGGGAGAATGAGCAGTTCTTC. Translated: CASSQRTGENEQFF.

This CDR3 is CASSVSGTSGEQFF. The CDR3 DNA is TGTGCCAGCAGTGTGTCCGGGACTAGTGGTGAGCAGTTCTTC. The rearrangement joins TRBV2 to TRBJ2-1; 8 bases match TRBD2. CDR3 length: 14 residues. Per the germline V gene, CDR1 is SNHLY and CDR2 is FYNNEI. V lost 4 bases, J lost 9 bases, and 8 bases stayed unmatched.

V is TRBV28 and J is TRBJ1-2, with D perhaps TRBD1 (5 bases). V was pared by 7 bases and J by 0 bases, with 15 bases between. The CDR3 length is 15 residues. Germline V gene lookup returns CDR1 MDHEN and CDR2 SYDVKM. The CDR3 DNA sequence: TGTGCCAGCACTTACGACGGGGGTGCTAACTATGGCTACACCTTC. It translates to CASTYDGGANYGYTF.

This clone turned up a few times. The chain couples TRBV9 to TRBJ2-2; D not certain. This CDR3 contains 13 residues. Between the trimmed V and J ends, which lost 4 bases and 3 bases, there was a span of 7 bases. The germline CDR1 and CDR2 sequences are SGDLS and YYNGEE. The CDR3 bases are TGTGCCAGCAGCTCTGACTACACCGGGGAGCTGTTTTTT. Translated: CASSSDYTGELFF.

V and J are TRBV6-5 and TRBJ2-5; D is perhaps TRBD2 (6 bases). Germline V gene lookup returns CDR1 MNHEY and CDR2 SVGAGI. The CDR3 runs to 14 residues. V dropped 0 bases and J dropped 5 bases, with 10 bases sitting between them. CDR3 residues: CASSYSRSGETQYF. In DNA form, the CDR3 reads TGTGCCAGCAGTTACTCGAGGAGCGGGGAGACCCAGTACTTC.

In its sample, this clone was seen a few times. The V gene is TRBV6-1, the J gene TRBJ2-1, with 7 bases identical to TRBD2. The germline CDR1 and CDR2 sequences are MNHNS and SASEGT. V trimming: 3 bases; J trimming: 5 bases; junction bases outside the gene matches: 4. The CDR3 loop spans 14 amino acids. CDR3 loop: CASSDWGGDNEQFF. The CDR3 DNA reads TGTGCCAGCAGTGACTGGGGGGGAGACAATGAGCAGTTCTTC.

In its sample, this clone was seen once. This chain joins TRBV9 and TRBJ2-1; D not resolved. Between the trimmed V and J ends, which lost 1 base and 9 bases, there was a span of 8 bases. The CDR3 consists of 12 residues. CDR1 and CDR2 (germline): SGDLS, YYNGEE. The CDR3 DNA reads TGTGCCAGCAGCGTATCGGGTAGTGAGCAGTTCTTC. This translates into CASSVSGSEQFF.

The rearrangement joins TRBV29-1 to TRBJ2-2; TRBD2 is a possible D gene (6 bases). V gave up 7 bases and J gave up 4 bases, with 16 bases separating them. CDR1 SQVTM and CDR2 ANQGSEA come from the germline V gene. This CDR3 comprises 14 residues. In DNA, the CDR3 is TGCAGCGGCCACGAGGGGACTCCCACCGGGGAGCTGTTTTTT. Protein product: CSGHEGTPTGELFF.

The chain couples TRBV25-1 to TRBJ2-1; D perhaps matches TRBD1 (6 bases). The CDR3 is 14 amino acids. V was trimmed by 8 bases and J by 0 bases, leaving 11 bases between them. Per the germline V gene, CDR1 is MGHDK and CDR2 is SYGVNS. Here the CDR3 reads CASQDSLSYNEQFF. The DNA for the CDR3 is TGTGCCAGCCAGGACAGCCTCTCCTACAATGAGCAGTTCTTC. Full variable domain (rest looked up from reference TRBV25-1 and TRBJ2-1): EADIYQTPRYLVIGTGKKITLECSQTMGHDKMYWYQQDPGMELHLIHYSYGVNSTEKGDLSSESTVSRIRTEHFPLTLESARPSHTSQYLCASQDSLSYNEQFFGPGTRLTVL.

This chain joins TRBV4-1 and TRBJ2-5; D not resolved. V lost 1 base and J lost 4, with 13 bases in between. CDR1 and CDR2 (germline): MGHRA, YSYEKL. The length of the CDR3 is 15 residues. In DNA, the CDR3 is TGCGCCAGCAGCCAAGTCGAAAGATTTAGAGAGACCCAGTACTTC. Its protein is CASSQVERFRETQYF.

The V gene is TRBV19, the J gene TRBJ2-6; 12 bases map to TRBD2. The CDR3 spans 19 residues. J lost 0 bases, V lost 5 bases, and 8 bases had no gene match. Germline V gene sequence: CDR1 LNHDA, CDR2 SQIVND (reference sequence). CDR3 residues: CASSSRTSGESSGANVLTF. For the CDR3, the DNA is TGTGCCAGTAGTTCCCGGACTAGCGGGGAGAGCTCTGGGGCCAACGTCCTGACTTTC. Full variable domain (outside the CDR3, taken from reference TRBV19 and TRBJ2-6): DGGITQSPKYLFRKEGQNVTLSCEQNLNHDAMYWYRQDPGQGLRLIYYSQIVNDFQKGDIAEGYSVSREKKESFPLTVTSAQKNPTAFYLCASSSRTSGESSGANVLTFGAGSRLTVL.

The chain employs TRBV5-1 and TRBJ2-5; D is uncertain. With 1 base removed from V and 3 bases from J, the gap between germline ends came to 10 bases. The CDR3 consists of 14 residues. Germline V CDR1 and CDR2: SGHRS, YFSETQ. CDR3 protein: CASSLSAEEETQYF. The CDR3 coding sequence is TGCGCCAGCAGCTTGAGCGCCGAAGAAGAGACCCAGTACTTC.